This passage covers 21 T cell receptor beta chains from one sample sequenced in a study of blood T cell repertoires in COVID-19. Generated by immunoSEQ multiplex PCR, the TCRdb table keeps only in-frame clones and is missing some. The table shows 350,000 to 400,000 clones, with roughly 89% occurring only once. Sequenced sample: PBMCs or T cells enriched from blood (not recorded which). These TCRs come from a woman aged 30 to 39 who had recovered from COVID-19.

The CDR3 nucleotides are TGTGCCAGCAGCTCATGGGGCGGGAGTGGGGAGACCCAGTACTTC. It is translated as CASSSWGGSGETQYF. The chain is built from TRBV7-3 and TRBJ2-5; TRBD2 matches at 7 bases. Germline loops: CDR1 SGHTA, CDR2 FQGTGA. The CDR3 length is 15 residues. V trimming: 4 bases; J trimming: 5 bases; junction bases outside the gene matches: 10.

The gene calls are TRBV7-9 and TRBJ1-1, with TRBD1 matching over 8 bases. CDR3 length equals 13 residues. The junction had 4 bases not matched to a gene; V was cut back by 1 base and J by 9 bases. CDR1 is SEHNR, CDR2 FQNEAQ, per germline (reference sequence). CDR3 residues: CASSLGTGLKAFF. The CDR3 nucleotides are TGTGCCAGCAGCTTAGGGACAGGGCTAAAAGCTTTCTTT.

The chain carries TRBV5-1 and TRBJ2-1; 12 nucleotides line up with TRBD2. There are 17 residues in the CDR3. V trimming: 0 bases; J trimming: 0 bases; junction bases outside the gene matches: 1. Germline V gene lookup returns CDR1 SGHRS and CDR2 YFSETQ. The chain's CDR3 is CASSLGLAGASYNEQFF. CDR3 bases: TGCGCCAGCAGCTTGGGACTAGCGGGAGCCTCCTACAATGAGCAGTTCTTC.

CDR3 bases: TGTGCCAGCAGCTTAGGAGACGAGCAGTACTTC. Protein sequence: CASSLGDEQYF. The chain carries TRBV11-2 and TRBJ2-7, with D unresolved. Germline CDR1 is SGHAT and CDR2 is FQNNGV. The CDR3 runs 11 residues. Trimming removed 1 base from V and 5 bases from J, with 3 bases in between.

The chain joins TRBV9 to TRBJ1-5; D is possibly TRBD1 (5 bases). Germline values: CDR1 SGDLS, CDR2 YYNGEE. This CDR3 has 15 residues. Trimming took 4 bases from V and 3 from J, leaving 14 bases between them. The CDR3 DNA sequence: TGTGCCAGCAGCCCATGGGGCAGCTACAATCAGCCCCAGCATTTT. Its translation: CASSPWGSYNQPQHF.

The rearrangement uses TRBV14 and TRBJ2-2; the match to TRBD1 covers 10 bases. V lost 4 bases and J lost 5; bases outside the gene matches: 4. The germline CDR1 and CDR2 sequences are SGHDN and FVKESK. The CDR3 length is 15 residues. The CDR3 nucleotides read TGTGCCAGCAGCCCTGGGACAGGGGTGACCGGGGAGCTGTTTTTT. It translates to CASSPGTGVTGELFF. Using reference TRBV14 and TRBJ2-2 for the parts outside the CDR3, the full variable domain is EAGVTQFPSHSVIEKGQTVTLRCDPISGHDNLYWYRRVMGKEIKFLLHFVKESKQDESGMPNNRFLAERTGGTYSTLKVQPAELEDSGVYFCASSPGTGVTGELFFGEGSRLTVL.

This clone has only one observation. This sequence joins TRBV19 and TRBJ2-7; 8 nucleotides agree with TRBD2. V lost 3 bases to trimming and J lost 4 bases; unmatched junction nucleotides: 11. Germline CDR1 LNHDA, CDR2 SQIVND (reference sequence). The CDR3 runs 16 residues. CDR3 amino acids: CASSMGPGGGLYEQYF. The DNA of the CDR3 is TGTGCCAGTAGTATGGGCCCCGGGGGGGGCCTGTACGAGCAGTACTTC.

J is TRBJ1-1 and V is TRBV18; D unclear. Germline lookup yields CDR1 KGHSH and CDR2 LQKENI. This CDR3 is built from 13 residues. V was pared by 1 base and J by 4 bases, with 7 bases between. CDR3 sequence reads: CASSPLVGTEAFF. CDR3 nucleotide sequence: TGTGCCAGCTCACCACTAGTTGGCACTGAAGCTTTCTTT. The full variable domain, in which reference TRBV18 and TRBJ1-1 provide the parts outside the CDR3, is NAGVMQNPRHLVRRRGQEARLRCSPMKGHSHVYWYRQLPEEGLKFMVYLQKENIIDESGMPKERFSAEFPKEGPSILRIQQVVRGDSAAYFCASSPLVGTEAFFGQGTRLTVV.

The chain couples TRBV7-8 to TRBJ2-3; 11 bases are a match to TRBD2. V gave up 5 bases and J gave up 1 base; unmatched junction bases: 5. The CDR3 loop spans 16 amino acids. Per germline, CDR1 SGHVS and CDR2 FQNEAQ. CDR3 protein: CASSGLGLAGTDTQYF. The CDR3 DNA is TGTGCCAGCAGCGGCTTGGGACTAGCGGGCACAGATACGCAGTATTTT.

The rearrangement joins TRBV6-2 or TRBV6-3 to TRBJ2-5; 11 bases agree with TRBD1. CDR3 length equals 16 residues. Germline CDR1 reads MNHEY; CDR2 reads SVGEGT. V dropped 2 bases and J dropped 5; count of bases not matched to a gene: 7. The DNA for the CDR3 is TGTGCCAGCAGTTACGATAGGACAGGGGGCGTGGAGACCCAGTACTTC. Translation gives CASSYDRTGGVETQYF.

This chain connects TRBV9 to TRBJ1-2; no firm D call. The CDR3 runs to 11 residues. V lost 4 bases, J lost 4 bases, and 5 bases lay in between. The germline V gene encodes CDR1 SGDLS and CDR2 YYNGEE. CDR3 in DNA: TGTGCCAGCAGCTCCCGCTATGGCTACACCTTC. This codes for CASSSRYGYTF.

This chain uses TRBV7-2 with TRBJ2-1; tentatively, D is TRBD2 (6 bases). The CDR3 extends over 15 amino acids. V lost 3 bases and J 1 base, leaving 10 bases between the germline ends. Germline CDR1 reads SGHTA; CDR2 reads FQGNSA. The CDR3 region has the DNA TGTGCCAGCAGCTTCGCTAGCGCATCCTACAATGAGCAGTTCTTC. Translating it yields CASSFASASYNEQFF. Full variable domain (remainder filled in from reference TRBV7-2 and TRBJ2-1): GAGVSQSPSNKVTEKGKDVELRCDPISGHTALYWYRQSLGQGLEFLIYFQGNSAPDKSGLPSDRFSAERTGGSVSTLTIQRTQQEDSAVYLCASSFASASYNEQFFGPGTRLTVL.

The chain links TRBV11-2 to TRBJ2-3; TRBD2 aligns across 16 bases. The CDR3 spans 19 residues. V lost 0 bases to trimming and J lost 6 bases; unmatched junction nucleotides: 9. Germline CDR1 and CDR2: SGHAT and FQNNGV. The CDR3 protein is CASSLDKGTSGGARDTQYF. For the CDR3, the DNA is TGTGCCAGCAGCTTAGATAAGGGGACTAGCGGGGGGGCAAGGGATACGCAGTATTTT.

This chain connects TRBV18 to TRBJ2-7, with D possibly TRBD1 on 5 matching bases. The V gene's germline CDR1 is KGHSH and CDR2 LQKENI. This CDR3 is 15 amino acids long. The V end was cut by 3 bases, the J end by 4 bases, with 16 bases between. The CDR3 sequence: CASSPPSFGQYEQYF. CDR3 bases: TGTGCCAGCTCACCTCCTTCGTTTGGACAATACGAGCAGTACTTC.

This clone was seen more than once but under ten times. The chain is built from TRBV12-3 or TRBV12-4 and TRBJ2-7; possible D gene TRBD1, 6 bases. The CDR3 runs 12 residues. V lost 8 bases and J lost 3, with 11 bases in between. The CDR3 coding sequence is TGTGCCAGCGGAACAGGGAACTACGAGCAGTACTTC. It codes for CASGTGNYEQYF.

The rearrangement joins TRBV6-5 to TRBJ2-7; 7 positions match TRBD1. Trimming at V came to 2 bases and at J to 3 bases, leaving 7 bases not matched to a gene. Germline V gives CDR1 MNHEY, CDR2 SVGAGI. The CDR3 loop spans 15 amino acids. The CDR3: CASSYHNRGFYEQYF. For the CDR3, the DNA is TGTGCCAGCAGTTACCACAACAGGGGCTTCTACGAGCAGTACTTC.

This clone has just a few counts. CDR3: CASSLAGGPNEQFF. CDR3 nucleotide sequence: TGTGCCAGCAGCTTAGCGGGAGGCCCAAATGAGCAGTTCTTC. The chain combines TRBV7-3 with TRBJ2-1, with 8 bases matching TRBD2. The CDR3 covers 14 residues. V gave up 2 bases and J gave up 7 bases; unmatched junction bases: 4. Germline values: CDR1 SGHTA, CDR2 FQGTGA. Based on the CDR3 plus reference TRBV7-3 and TRBJ2-1, the full variable domain is GAGVSQTPSNKVTEKGKYVELRCDPISGHTALYWYRQSLGQGPEFLIYFQGTGAADDSGLPNDRFFAVRPEGSVSTLKIQRTERGDSAVYLCASSLAGGPNEQFFGPGTRLTVL.

This clone was detected only once. The chain combines TRBV3-1 (or the pseudogene TRBV3-2) with TRBJ1-4; D remains ambiguous. V lost 5 bases and J lost 4, with 11 bases in between. Germline V lookup: CDR1 LGHDT, CDR2 YNNKEL (reference sequence). This CDR3 region has 14 residues. This chain's CDR3 is CASSSRLINEKLFF. CDR3 coding DNA: TGTGCCAGCAGCTCGAGACTGATTAATGAAAAACTGTTTTTT.

The chain joins TRBV18 to TRBJ2-7, with 13 nucleotides matching TRBD2. Germline CDR1 and CDR2: KGHSH and LQKENI. V lost 3 bases, J lost 0 bases, and 8 bases stayed unmatched. There are 18 residues in the CDR3. The CDR3, as DNA: TGTGCCAGCTCACCCGCCGGGACTAGCGGGATTAGCTCCTACGAGCAGTACTTC. Encoded protein: CASSPAGTSGISSYEQYF.

This rearrangement joins TRBV5-4 to TRBJ2-5; 7 bases align to TRBD1. Germline V gene sequence: CDR1 SGHNT, CDR2 YYREEE (reference sequence). CDR3 length: 15 residues. The V segment lost 2 bases and the J segment 9 bases; nucleotides outside the gene matches: 13. CDR3 protein: CASSFKGAASEAQYF. CDR3 sequence (DNA): TGTGCCAGCAGCTTCAAGGGGGCCGCGTCCGAGGCCCAGTACTTC.

This chain links TRBV6-5 with TRBJ1-2; maybe TRBD1 (5 bases). V lost 2 bases and J 6 bases, leaving 10 bases between the germline ends. Per the germline V gene, CDR1 is MNHEY and CDR2 is SVGAGI. CDR3 length equals 13 residues. DNA for the CDR3: TGTGCCAGCAGTTACCAGGGTAGGGATGGCTACACCTTC. Translation: CASSYQGRDGYTF.